The 19 T cell receptor beta chains reported below all come from one sample, sequenced in a study of prognosis after radiotherapy for stage I lung cancer. Two-round multiplex PCR on genomic DNA was the method by which TCR beta CDR3 was amplified. The first PCR round targeted every TRBV and TRBJ gene with specific primers. TCRdb passed the multiplex PCR reads through MiXCR, listing each CDR3 protein once. The table shows roughly 24,000 distinct CDR3 sequences, with roughly 40% occurring only once. The sample was PBMCs, taken before or after stereotactic body radiation therapy (not recorded which). These receptors originate from a donor aged 50 or older with non-small cell lung cancer.

This chain connects TRBV6-1 to TRBJ2-7; TRBD1 matches at 7 bases. V was clipped by 6 bases and J by 4 bases; unmatched bases: 9. Germline loops: CDR1 MNHNS, CDR2 SASEGT. This CDR3 is 14 amino acids long. CDR3 sequence reads: CASRTTGPVYEQYF. The CDR3 nucleotides are TGTGCCAGCAGGACGACAGGGCCTGTTTACGAGCAGTACTTC.

This clonotype is labeled medium-sized. The CDR3 nucleotides are TGTGCCAGCAGCGGAGATTCTTTCTCCTATAATTCACCCCTCCACTTT. Its protein is CASSGDSFSYNSPLHF. The chain is built from TRBV7-8 and TRBJ1-6; D is unresolved. V was clipped by 5 bases and J by 0 bases, with 11 bases between them. The CDR3 loop spans 16 amino acids. The V gene's germline CDR1 is SGHVS and CDR2 FQNEAQ.

The V call is TRBV28, the J call TRBJ2-2; 11 bases agree with TRBD2. This CDR3 spans 15 amino acids. V was pared by 2 bases and J by 4 bases, with 0 bases of the junction left unmatched. Looked up from germline, CDR1 is MDHEN and CDR2 is SYDVKM. CDR3 nucleotide sequence: TGTGCCAGCAGTTTACTAGCGGGAGGCACCGGGGAGCTGTTTTTT. Protein sequence: CASSLLAGGTGELFF.

This clonotype was counted ten times or more. This chain links TRBV11-3 with TRBJ2-7; D might be TRBD1 or TRBD2, each matching 5 bases. Germline assignment: CDR1 SGHNT and CDR2 YENEEA. CDR3 length: 14 amino acids. V lost 5 bases and J 2 bases, leaving 13 bases between the germline ends. CDR3 in amino acids: CASSRLRDAYEQYF. In DNA, the CDR3 is TGTGCCAGCAGCCGGCTCCGGGACGCCTACGAGCAGTACTTC.

This clonotype appeared many times. This chain joins TRBV7-2 and TRBJ1-3, with 7 nucleotides matching TRBD1. CDR1 is SGHTA, CDR2 FQGNSA, per germline. J was trimmed by 5 bases and V by 5 bases; bases with no gene match: 9. The CDR3 length is 15 residues. For the CDR3, the DNA is TGTGCCAGCAGCCTTGACAGGGATGCTCGAAACACCATATATTTT. Translated, it gives CASSLDRDARNTIYF.

This clonotype has ten or more counts. This chain uses TRBV5-1 with TRBJ1-1; D gene uncertain. CDR3 length: 13 residues. Germline loops: CDR1 SGHRS, CDR2 YFSETQ. V dropped 0 bases and J dropped 5 bases, with 8 bases sitting between them. The CDR3 is CASSLEGSTEAFF. In nucleotides, the CDR3 is TGCGCCAGCAGCTTGGAAGGGAGTACTGAAGCTTTCTTT.

About this clonotype: One base away lies a much larger clone, so this may be a sequencing read error. This sequence joins TRBV10-3 and TRBJ2-7, with unresolved D. Looked up from germline, CDR1 is ENHRY and CDR2 is SYGVKD. The CDR3 runs 11 residues. Written as DNA, the CDR3 is TGTGCCATCAGTGCCAGGTACGAGCAGCACTTC. Protein: CAISARYEQHF.

In regard to this clonotype: One base separates it from a far larger clone, so it is likely a read error. The genes are TRBV12-3 or TRBV12-4 and TRBJ2-7; perhaps TRBD2 as D (6 bases). The CDR3 has 13 amino acids. V was shortened by 3 bases and J by 10 bases, with 16 bases between the two germline ends. This chain's CDR3 is CASSFGGKDTQYF. In DNA form, the CDR3 reads TGTGCCAGCAGTTTCGGCGGGAAAGATACCCAGTACTTC.

About this clonotype itself: Because the CDR3 is missing its conserved closing phenylalanine or tryptophan, this is likely a read error. The V and J genes are TRBV19 and TRBJ2-1, with D maybe TRBD2 (6 bases). The V and J ends lost 3 bases and 1 base respectively, with 10 bases between them. The CDR3 spans 15 residues. Germline loops: CDR1 LNHDA, CDR2 SQIVND (reference sequence). The CDR3, as DNA: TGTGCCAGTAGTATCGCGGGAAGGTCCTACAATGAGCAGTTCTCC. This gives the protein CASSIAGRSYNEQFS.

On this clonotype: Given a far larger clone just one base away, this is likely a sequencing read error. CDR3 sequence (DNA): TGTGCCAGCAGTTACGGCAAGCGGGGGGCACTCAGCGAGCAGTACTTC. Its translation: CASSYGKRGALSEQYF. The chain combines TRBV6-9 with TRBJ2-7, with 9 bases that match TRBD2. Germline loops: CDR1 MNHGY, CDR2 SVAAGI. The J segment lost 6 bases and the V segment lost 3 bases, leaving 12 bases of the junction unmatched. The CDR3 has 16 residues.

The J gene is TRBJ2-7, the V gene TRBV6-5; possible D gene TRBD2, 7 bases. The germline CDR1 and CDR2 sequences are MNHEY and SVGAGI. The CDR3 length is 14 residues. Trimming stripped 2 bases from V and 3 bases from J, with 11 bases between. The CDR3 bases are TGTGCCAGCAGTTACAGGGAGGGGGTCTACGAGCAGTACTTC. This sequence encodes CASSYREGVYEQYF.

This clonotype was recorded many times. This sequence joins TRBV6-1 and TRBJ2-7, with no clear D. The germline CDR1 and CDR2 sequences are MNHNS and SASEGT. Trimming stripped 8 bases from V and 4 bases from J, with 9 bases between. This CDR3 contains 11 residues. The CDR3 DNA is TGTGCCAGCGGGGTTGCTTACGAGCAGTACTTC. Amino acids: CASGVAYEQYF.

Regarding this clonotype: This may be a read error, as it is one base from a much larger clone. The chain uses TRBV7-9 and TRBJ2-3; D uncertain. There are 18 residues in the CDR3. The germline V gene has CDR1 SEHNR and CDR2 FQNEAQ (reference sequence). In DNA form, the CDR3 reads TGTGCCAGCAGCTTACAGAGTGGGAACAAGGGTGGCGGAGATACGCGGTATTTT. Its translation is CASSLQSGNKGGGDTRYF.

The rearrangement joins TRBV11-3 to TRBJ2-1; unclear D gene. The V end was cut by 1 base, the J end by 6 bases, with 13 bases between. Germline-derived CDR1 and CDR2 are SGHNT and YENEEA. This CDR3 is 15 amino acids long. CDR3 amino acids: CASSLGGPLVNEQFF. The DNA for the CDR3 is TGTGCCAGCAGCTTAGGCGGCCCGCTTGTCAATGAGCAGTTCTTC.

With respect to this clonotype: This sequence is one base from a far larger clone and is likely a read error. CDR3 residues: CASSRYLAGVSGELFF. DNA for the CDR3: TGTGCCAGCAGTAGGTATCTAGCGGGAGTGTCCGGGGAGCTGTTTTTT. V is TRBV6-2 or TRBV6-3 and J is TRBJ2-2; TRBD2 aligns across 10 bases. After removal of 5 bases from V and 6 bases from J, the junction contained 9 bases not matched to a gene. The CDR3 is 16 residues long. The germline CDR1 and CDR2 sequences are MNHEY and SVGEGT.

This clonotype has a count of ten or more. The chain couples TRBV20-1 to TRBJ2-2; no firm D call. Germline assignment: CDR1 DFQATT and CDR2 SNEGSKA (reference sequence). CDR3 length: 11 amino acids. Trimming shortened V by 4 bases and J by 4 bases, and 4 bases separated the two germline ends. The CDR3 DNA sequence: TGCAGTGCTATTACCACCGGGGAGCTGTTTTTT. It specifies CSAITTGELFF.

This clonotype came up many times. V gene TRBV20-1 combines with J gene TRBJ2-3, with TRBD1 identical over 7 bases. This CDR3 comprises 13 residues. Germline CDR1 and CDR2: DFQATT and SNEGSKA (reference sequence). V was clipped by 3 bases and J by 5 bases; unmatched bases: 5. The CDR3 spells CSASQGVGDTQYF. CDR3 nucleotides: TGCAGTGCTAGTCAGGGGGTGGGAGATACGCAGTATTTT.

Regarding this clonotype: A much larger clonotype is one base distant, so this may be a read error. V is TRBV20-1 and J is TRBJ2-5; D possibly matches TRBD1 or TRBD2 (5 bases each). The CDR3 is 16 amino acids. CDR1 and CDR2 (germline): DFQATT, SNEGSKA (reference sequence). The V end was cut by 0 bases, the J end by 4 bases, with 18 bases between. CDR3 bases: TGCAGTGCTAGAGACCCGGGGACCGCGTGGGGAGAGACCCAGTACTTC. It yields the protein CSARDPGTAWGETQYF.

This clonotype was recorded many times. DNA of the CDR3: TGTGCCAGCACGATCAACAGAGCTAGCACAGATACGCAGTATTTT. Its protein is CASTINRASTDTQYF. This rearrangement joins TRBV6-2 or TRBV6-3 to TRBJ2-3; D is unresolved. In germline, CDR1 is MNHEY, CDR2 SVGEGT. V lost 7 bases and J 0 bases, leaving 14 bases between the germline ends. The CDR3 has 15 residues.